The clone carrying this T cell receptor beta chain appeared once. Antigen unknown. The data are from a study of Ad26.COV2.S vaccination and SARS-CoV-2 variants. Background on the study: A COV1001 Ad26.COV2.S trial-arm participant provided the sample. Whole-study results and caveats: Among vaccine recipients, spike-specific TCR breadth exceeded that of placebo recipients.

TCRdb's table, derived via immunoSEQ multiplex PCR, lists solely in-frame clones and lacks some. This sample has 350,000 to 450,000 clones, with roughly 90% found just once. The CDR3 runs 15 residues. The V gene's germline CDR1 is KGHSH and CDR2 LQKENI. V shed 0 bases and J shed 3 bases, with 11 bases lying between them. Treatment described: roughly 20 received Ad26.COV2.S at low or high dose, single or two shots; about 5 received placebo; per-sample allocation not given. Sampling took place 63 days after the first vaccine or placebo injection. The sequences come from peripheral blood, collected in a trial of Ad26.COV2.S vaccine versus placebo. The chain is built from TRBV18 and TRBJ1-1, with a weak D call TRBD1 (6 bases). The sequence was obtained from a person between 18 and 60 years old who received the Ad26.COV2.S COVID-19 vaccine or a placebo. CDR3: CASSPPGAGDTEAFF. The CDR3 nucleotides read TGTGCCAGCTCACCACCGGGGGCGGGTGACACTGAAGCTTTCTTT.